This passage covers 29 T cell receptor beta chains from one sample sequenced in a study of a mutant IDH1 vaccine in newly diagnosed glioma. The protocol was immunoSEQ multiplex PCR, while the TCRdb copy is restricted to in-frame clones and leaves out a portion. Found here are around 78,000 clones, approximately 85% of them singletons; the top ten hold 2% to 2.5%. Time point in this sample: week 23, last vaccination. A 20-mer mutant IDH1 peptide at 300 ug was injected subcutaneously with topical imiquimod. No antigen is known for these receptors. This sample comprised PBMCs, obtained from a glioma patient whose treatment included an IDH1 peptide vaccine. All receptors derive from a man aged 25-45 years with glioma. Some clones in this sample may be carry-over from other donors' samples.

The genes are TRBV27 and TRBJ2-7; 7 nucleotides agree with TRBD2. Germline V gene data show CDR1 as MNHEY and CDR2 as SMNVEV (reference sequence). The CDR3 has 15 residues. V was clipped by 2 bases and J by 2 bases; unmatched bases: 6. The CDR3 DNA follows: TGTGCCAGCAGTTTACAAGCGGGGAGAACCTACGAGCAGTACTTC. Translating it yields CASSLQAGRTYEQYF.

This chain links TRBV9 with TRBJ2-2, with TRBD1 identical over 10 bases. CDR3 size: 16 residues. With V trimmed by 4 bases and J by 5 bases, 8 bases remained unmatched. The germline V gene has CDR1 SGDLS and CDR2 YYNGEE. Here the CDR3 DNA reads TGTGCCAGCAGCTCCGCCGGGACAGGGGTGACCGGGGAGCTGTTTTTT. As protein: CASSSAGTGVTGELFF.

The gene calls are TRBV2 and TRBJ2-2; D possibly corresponds to TRBD2 (5 bases). Germline loops: CDR1 SNHLY, CDR2 FYNNEI. CDR3 length: 16 residues. V was clipped by 7 bases and J by 4 bases, with 19 bases between them. The CDR3 sequence: CASTKGRGEGTGELFF. In nucleotides, the CDR3 is TGTGCCAGCACTAAGGGCCGCGGAGAGGGCACCGGGGAGCTGTTTTTT.

This chain links TRBV6-6 with TRBJ2-6; D is possibly TRBD1 or TRBD2 (5 bases each). The CDR3 is made up of 16 amino acids. V was clipped by 5 bases and J by 0 bases, with 11 bases between them. Germline loops: CDR1 MNHNY, CDR2 SVGAGI (reference sequence). The CDR3 bases are TGTGCCAGCAGTCCCGGGACGACCTCTGGGGCCAACGTCCTGACTTTC. Translating it yields CASSPGTTSGANVLTF.

This clone was detected only once. This chain joins TRBV19 and TRBJ1-5; D gene ambiguous. V lost 3 bases and J lost 4, with 10 bases in between. Germline assignment: CDR1 LNHDA and CDR2 SQIVND (reference sequence). The CDR3 contains 14 residues. The chain's CDR3 is CASSITPRNQPQHF. The CDR3 nucleotides are TGTGCCAGTAGTATTACGCCTCGAAATCAGCCCCAGCATTTT.

The sample holds a few counts of this clone. V is TRBV5-1 and J is TRBJ1-6; possible D gene TRBD1, 5 bases. Deletions cut 0 bases from V and 10 bases from J, with 11 bases between. The CDR3 runs 14 residues. Germline loops: CDR1 SGHRS, CDR2 YFSETQ. CDR3 nucleotide sequence: TGCGCCAGCAGCTTGGACCCGGGGCGCTCACCCCTCCACTTT. Translated: CASSLDPGRSPLHF.

The chain links TRBV7-9 to TRBJ1-3; 9 nucleotides line up with TRBD1. The CDR3 has 15 amino acids. From germline, CDR1 is SEHNR and CDR2 FQNEAQ (reference sequence). V was clipped by 4 bases and J by 7 bases; unmatched bases: 8. CDR3 protein: CASSSPDRGDNTIYF. The DNA of the CDR3 is TGTGCCAGCAGCTCACCGGACAGGGGAGACAACACCATATATTTT.

V usage is TRBV5-4 and J usage is TRBJ2-3; 7 bases align to TRBD2. CDR3 length equals 15 residues. Unmatched junction bases numbered 7, after V lost 5 bases and J lost 1 base. The germline V gene has CDR1 SGHNT and CDR2 YYREEE (reference sequence). CDR3 nucleotide sequence: TGTGCCAGCAGGATACAGCGGGAAGGCACAGATACGCAGTATTTT. Translating it yields CASRIQREGTDTQYF. The whole variable domain, filled in from reference TRBV5-4 and TRBJ2-3, reads ETGVTQSPTHLIKTRGQQVTLRCSSQSGHNTVSWYQQALGQGPQFIFQYYREEENGRGNFPPRFSGLQFPNYSSELNVNALELDDSALYLCASRIQREGTDTQYFGPGTRLTVL.

The chain combines TRBV6-6 with TRBJ1-4, with D maybe TRBD1 (5 bases). This CDR3 spans 16 amino acids. Between the trimmed V and J ends, which lost 5 bases and 7 bases, there was a span of 20 bases. Germline V lookup: CDR1 MNHNY, CDR2 SVGAGI (reference sequence). CDR3 nucleotide sequence: TGTGCCAGCAGTCTGGGAAATTGGGGGGTTCGTGAAAAACTGTTTTTT. Encoded protein: CASSLGNWGVREKLFF.

The chain has TRBV9 and TRBJ2-7, with D maybe TRBD1 (5 bases). The V and J ends lost 4 bases and 4 bases respectively, with 12 bases between them. The germline V gene has CDR1 SGDLS and CDR2 YYNGEE. This CDR3 spans 13 amino acids. The CDR3 sequence: CASSSHRSYEQYF. CDR3 in DNA: TGTGCCAGCAGCTCCCACAGGAGTTACGAGCAGTACTTC.

This rearrangement joins TRBV7-2 to TRBJ2-1, with 11 bases that match TRBD1. This CDR3 is built from 15 residues. Germline V CDR1 and CDR2: SGHTA, FQGNSA. The junction had 6 bases not matched to a gene; V was cut back by 3 bases and J by 8 bases. CDR3 DNA sequence: TGTGCCAGCAGCTTCCGGGACAGGGGGTCACATGAGCAGTTCTTC. Its protein product is CASSFRDRGSHEQFF.

V and J are TRBV15 and TRBJ1-5; no reliable D call. The germline V gene encodes CDR1 LNHNV and CDR2 YYDKDF (reference sequence). This CDR3 has 13 residues. The V and J ends lost 5 bases and 0 bases respectively, with 5 bases between them. The CDR3 reads CATSLYSNQPQHF. CDR3 bases: TGTGCCACCAGCTTATATAGCAATCAGCCCCAGCATTTT.

The chain recombines TRBV15 with TRBJ2-3; D is perhaps TRBD1 (6 bases). V was pared by 5 bases and J by 6 bases, with 12 bases between. The CDR3 extends over 13 amino acids. In germline, CDR1 is LNHNV, CDR2 YYDKDF (reference sequence). CDR3 loop: CATSGYRGDTQYF. The CDR3, as DNA: TGTGCCACCAGCGGATATAGGGGGGATACGCAGTATTTT. Filled out from reference TRBV15 and TRBJ2-3, the complete variable domain reads DAMVIQNPRYQVTQFGKPVTLSCSQTLNHNVMYWYQQKSSQAPKLLFHYYDKDFNNEADTPDNFQSRRPNTSFCFLDIRSPGLGDTAMYLCATSGYRGDTQYFGPGTRLTVL.

This chain's CDR3 is CASSPRAPSGNTIYF. CDR3 coding DNA: TGTGCCAGCAGCCCACGGGCCCCCTCTGGAAACACCATATATTTT. The gene calls are TRBV7-9 and TRBJ1-3, with unresolved D. Germline loops: CDR1 SEHNR, CDR2 FQNEAQ (reference sequence). V was clipped by 5 bases and J by 0 bases, with 11 bases between them. This CDR3 has 15 amino acids.

J is TRBJ2-3 and V is TRBV7-2, with D hard to call. CDR1 and CDR2 from the germline V gene are SGHTA and FQGNSA. Trimming pared 0 bases from V and 2 bases from J, leaving 6 bases between. The CDR3 runs to 14 residues. CDR3: CASSLATDTDTQYF. The CDR3 nucleotides are TGTGCCAGCAGCTTAGCAACGGACACAGATACGCAGTATTTT.

The rearrangement joins TRBV7-2 to TRBJ2-2; D unresolved. Trimming cost V 2 bases and J 4 bases, with 5 bases left between them. Germline V CDR1 and CDR2: SGHTA, FQGNSA. CDR3 length: 13 amino acids. CDR3 protein: CASSLLGTGELFF. Written as DNA, the CDR3 is TGTGCCAGCAGCTTATTAGGCACCGGGGAGCTGTTTTTT.

V is TRBV21-1 and J is TRBJ2-5. TRBV21-1 is a listed pseudogene. The CDR3 is made up of 16 amino acids. DNA for the CDR3: TGTGCCAGCAGCAAATCCCTAGGACCGAGGCTGGAGACCCAGTACTTC. Its translation: CASSKSLGPRLETQYF.

This rearrangement joins TRBV5-1 to TRBJ2-7; D is perhaps TRBD1 or TRBD2 (5 bases each). With 0 bases removed from V and 3 bases from J, the gap between germline ends came to 13 bases. Germline CDR1 SGHRS, CDR2 YFSETQ. This CDR3 comprises 15 residues. The CDR3 nucleotides read TGCGCCAGCAGCTTGGGAGGGCAGGGTTTCTACGAGCAGTACTTC. It is translated as CASSLGGQGFYEQYF.

The chain combines TRBV6-1 with TRBJ2-1, with D possibly TRBD2 on 5 matching bases. The germline gives CDR1 MNHNS, CDR2 SASEGT. The length of the CDR3 is 17 residues. V gave up 1 base and J gave up 2 bases, with 15 bases separating them. CDR3 region: CASSEGGSSPTYNEQFF. CDR3 nucleotides: TGTGCCAGCAGTGAAGGAGGATCTAGCCCGACCTACAATGAGCAGTTCTTC.

As DNA, the CDR3 is TGTGCCAGCAGTAGGTCACGGCTGTTTTTT. Residues: CASSRSRLFF. The V call is TRBV28, the J call TRBJ1-4; D not certain. Germline CDR1 reads MDHEN; CDR2 reads SYDVKM. Trimming shortened V by 5 bases and J by 14 bases, and 9 bases separated the two germline ends. The CDR3 totals 10 residues.

The chain employs TRBV15 and TRBJ1-6; 7 bases align to TRBD1. The germline gives CDR1 LNHNV, CDR2 YYDKDF (reference sequence). This CDR3 comprises 15 residues. The ends lost 9 bases at V and 8 bases at J; junction bases unmatched: 13. The DNA of the CDR3 is TGTGCCACAACAAGGGGCGGGGACAGCTATTCACCCCTCCACTTT. It translates to CATTRGGDSYSPLHF.

The CDR3 region has the DNA TGTGCCAGCAGCCTATCACCCTACCGGGACAGGGGGTACGAGCAGTACTTC. Translating it yields CASSLSPYRDRGYEQYF. J is TRBJ2-7 and V is TRBV5-5; TRBD1 matches at 11 bases. After removal of 4 bases from V and 4 bases from J, the junction contained 13 bases not matched to a gene. The CDR3 contains 17 residues. Germline V gene sequence: CDR1 SGHKS, CDR2 YYEKEE (reference sequence). Based on the CDR3 plus reference TRBV5-5 and TRBJ2-7, the full variable domain is DAGVTQSPTHLIKTRGQQVTLRCSPISGHKSVSWYQQVLGQGPQFIFQYYEKEERGRGNFPDRFSARQFPNYSSELNVNALLLGDSALYLCASSLSPYRDRGYEQYFGPGTRLTVT.

This clone was found once. The genes are TRBV7-9 and TRBJ2-7; TRBD2 aligns across 7 bases. Trimming cost V 5 bases and J 0 bases; bases outside gene matches: 13. This CDR3 spans 17 amino acids. From germline, CDR1 is SEHNR and CDR2 FQNEAQ (reference sequence). For the CDR3, the DNA is TGTGCCAGCAGCCCCTATGCGGGACGGGAGGTCTCCTACGAGCAGTACTTC. It translates to CASSPYAGREVSYEQYF. Full variable domain (outside the CDR3, taken from reference TRBV7-9 and TRBJ2-7): DTGVSQNPRHKITKRGQNVTFRCDPISEHNRLYWYRQTLGQGPEFLTYFQNEAQLEKSRLLSDRFSAERPKGSFSTLEIQRTEQGDSAMYLCASSPYAGREVSYEQYFGPGTRLTVT.

The chain joins TRBV6-6 to TRBJ2-2, with TRBD1 matching 7 bases. Per germline, CDR1 MNHNY and CDR2 SVGAGI (reference sequence). This CDR3 comprises 16 residues. V was clipped by 7 bases and J by 8 bases; unmatched bases: 16. CDR3 region: CASTPGEGAYYGELFF. The CDR3 region has the DNA TGTGCCAGCACCCCCGGAGAGGGGGCGTATTATGGGGAGCTGTTTTTT.

The rearrangement joins TRBV5-6 to TRBJ2-1; 8 bases are a match to TRBD2. There are 18 residues in the CDR3. V lost 0 bases, J lost 7 bases, and 15 bases stayed unmatched. CDR1 and CDR2 from the germline V gene are SGHDT and YYEEEE. This CDR3 is CASSLDLSPAGAENEQFF. The CDR3 region has the DNA TGTGCCAGCAGCTTGGACCTCTCCCCAGCGGGAGCGGAAAATGAGCAGTTCTTC.

The J gene is TRBJ2-3, the V gene TRBV4-3; maybe TRBD2 (5 bases). CDR1 LGHNA and CDR2 YSLEER come from the germline V gene. Trimming took 1 base from V and 1 from J, leaving 9 bases between them. The CDR3 has 15 amino acids. The CDR3 spells CASSQGGVRTDTQYF. CDR3 bases: TGCGCCAGCAGCCAAGGGGGAGTTCGCACAGATACGCAGTATTTT.

The genes are TRBV10-3 and TRBJ2-5, with 7 nucleotides matching TRBD2. The J call may be incorrect, as the DNA end agrees better with TRBJ2-7. The germline V gene has CDR1 ENHRY and CDR2 SYGVKD. This CDR3 contains 14 residues. The CDR3, as DNA: TGTGCCATCAGTGTCGGGCGGGAGAGGTACGAGCAGTACTTC. It codes for CAISVGRERYEQYF.

The rearrangement uses TRBV6-1 and TRBJ1-4; no definite D call. CDR1 is MNHNS, CDR2 SASEGT, per germline. The CDR3 is 11 amino acids. V dropped 6 bases and J dropped 5 bases, with 4 bases sitting between them. CDR3 sequence reads: CASRRNEKLFF. The CDR3, as DNA: TGTGCCAGCAGGAGAAATGAAAAACTGTTTTTT.

The genes are TRBV5-1 and TRBJ2-1, with D unresolved. This CDR3 contains 12 residues. Germline values: CDR1 SGHRS, CDR2 YFSETQ. V shed 2 bases and J shed 4 bases, with 4 bases lying between them. CDR3 in DNA: TGCGCCAGCAGCTTTCAGTACAATGAGCAGTTCTTC. Translating gives CASSFQYNEQFF.